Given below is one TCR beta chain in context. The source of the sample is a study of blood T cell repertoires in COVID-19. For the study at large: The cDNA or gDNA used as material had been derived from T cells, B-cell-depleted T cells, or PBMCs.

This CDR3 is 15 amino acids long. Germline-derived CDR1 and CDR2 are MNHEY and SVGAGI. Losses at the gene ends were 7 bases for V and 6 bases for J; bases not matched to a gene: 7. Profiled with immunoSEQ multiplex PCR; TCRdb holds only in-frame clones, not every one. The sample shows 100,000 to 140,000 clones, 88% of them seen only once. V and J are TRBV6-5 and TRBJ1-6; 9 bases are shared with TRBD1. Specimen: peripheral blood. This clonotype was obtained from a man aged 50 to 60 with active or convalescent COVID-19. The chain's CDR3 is CASTSDRGFNSPLHF. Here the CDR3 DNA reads TGTGCCAGCACTTCGGACAGGGGTTTTAATTCACCCCTCCACTTT.